This entry describes one T cell receptor beta chain. As originally analysed: Researchers report that nucleated cell counts were estimated from reference gene primer amplification. The assay was immunoSEQ multiplex PCR, and TCRdb's table has in-frame clones only and misses some. D and trimming were read from the DNA, whereas the V and J calls and clone size are those reported in that table. Of about 120,000 clones in the sample, approximately 80% were seen once. The data originate from a study of blood T cell repertoires in COVID-19. Study information: The samples span acute and convalescent COVID-19 from the United States, Italy and Spain.

Germline V CDR1 and CDR2: LGHNA, YSLEER. The CDR3 is 12 residues long. V lost 0 bases and J 5 bases, leaving 5 bases between the germline ends. The sequencing input was peripheral blood. The V call is TRBV4-3, the J call TRBJ2-7; D gene unclear. This receptor was obtained from a human donor in a cohort sampled during active COVID-19. The DNA of the CDR3 is TGCGCCAGCAGCCAAGATCCGGACGAGCAGTACTTC. It encodes CASSQDPDEQYF.